This is a list of T cell receptor beta chains from one sample in a study of tumor and adjacent non-tumor tissue in lung cancer. From the multiplex PCR reads, TCRdb called clonotypes with MiXCR, one entry per CDR3 protein. The sample includes 100,000 to 120,000 distinct CDR3 sequences, over 75% of them seen just once. The specimen sequenced was lung tumor tissue. These receptor sequences come from a man between 65 and 79 years old with non-small cell lung cancer. Each CDR3 is given with its conserved first and last residue. A D gene is named only where the DNA matches it firmly. Clone size is given for some rows only: seen once, a few or many times, or a class if the clone is expanded.

clone_size	d_call	v_call	j_call	cdr3_nt	cdr3_aa
.	.	TRBV11-2	TRBJ2-3	TGTGCCAGCAGCCCATGCCCAGGGTCAAATACACAGTATTTT	CASSPCPGSNTQYF
.	.	TRBV5-6	TRBJ2-1	TGTGCCAGCAGCTTGGTCAGGGGGGAATCCTACAATGAGCAGTTCTTC	CASSLVRGESYNEQFF
many	TRBD1	TRBV28	TRBJ2-7	TGTGCCAGCAGTTTGACAGGGGATGAGCAGTACTTC	CASSLTGDEQYF
.	TRBD1	TRBV11-1	TRBJ1-4	TGTGCCAGCAGCCACACTCGACAGGGGAAGGATGAAAAACTGTTTTTT	CASSHTRQGKDEKLFF
.	.	TRBV4-1	TRBJ1-2	TGCGCCAGCAGCCGAGAAGGTGGGGGCTTCTATGGCTACACCTTC	CASSREGGGFYGYTF
.	TRBD1	TRBV4-3	TRBJ1-5	TGCGCCAGCTCCTGTAGGACAGGGAACGAACCCCAACATTTT	CASSCRTGNEPQHF
few	TRBD2	TRBV6-5	TRBJ2-2	TGTGCCAGCAGGTCTCGCTCGGCGGGAGGCACCGGGGAGCTGCTTTTT	CASRSRSAGGTGELLF
many	TRBD2	TRBV6-4	TRBJ2-1	TGTGCCAGCAGTGTAGCGGGGGCCAGCAATGAGCAGTTCTTC	CASSVAGASNEQFF
once	.	TRBV6-5	TRBJ2-3	TGTGCCAGCAGTCCCACCTACAGGGTGAACGCAGATACGCAGTATTTT	CASSPTYRVNADTQYF
.	.	TRBV28	TRBJ1-3	TGTGCCAGCAGAACAGGGAGTCCTGGAAACACCATATATTTT	CASRTGSPGNTIYF
.	.	TRBV5-4	TRBJ2-2	TGTACCAGCAGCTCGGACAGCGGGGAGCTGTTTTTT	CTSSSDSGELFF
.	.	TRBV11-2	TRBJ1-2	TGTGCCAGCAGCTTAGGTATGAGGGGCGGCTACACCTTC	CASSLGMRGGYTF
.	TRBD2	TRBV5-4	TRBJ2-3	TGTGTCAGCAGCCAAAACGCGGGAGGACCAGATACGCAGTATTTT	CVSSQNAGGPDTQYF
.	.	TRBV6-1	TRBJ2-7	TGTGCCAGCACTATGACTGCGTTCTACGAGCAGTACTTC	CASTMTAFYEQYF
many	TRBD2	TRBV5-1	TRBJ2-3	TGCGCCAGCAGCCCAGCGGGGGTTTCAGATACGCAGTATTTT	CASSPAGVSDTQYF
once	.	TRBV10-3	TRBJ2-2	TGTGCCATCAGTGAGTCGGTAGGGGACACCGGGGAGCCGTTTTTT	CAISESVGDTGEPFF
.	.	TRBV6-6	TRBJ1-5	TGTGCCAGTAGACTACAGATTAGCAAACAGCCCCAGCATTTT	CASRLQISKQPQHF
.	TRBD2	TRBV7-3	TRBJ2-3	TGTGCCAGCAGCTTAACTCCTAGCGGGATTACAGATACGCAGTATTTT	CASSLTPSGITDTQYF
.	.	TRBV5-4	TRBJ2-1	TGTGCCAGCAGCTTGCCAAGGGAGGAGCAGTTCTTC	CASSLPREEQFF
.	TRBD1	TRBV5-4	TRBJ2-1	TGTGCCAGCAGCTTTGGGGACAGGGTGTGGAATAAGCAGTTCTTC	CASSFGDRVWNKQFF
.	.	TRBV11-3	TRBJ2-1	TGTGCCAGTAGCTTAGATCCCACGGAGGGCAAGGGTGAGCAGTTCTTC	CASSLDPTEGKGEQFF
.	.	TRBV5-4	TRBJ2-3	TGTGCCAGCAGTTCGGTTGCGGGAAGGGGCACAGATACGCAGTATTTT	CASSSVAGRGTDTQYF
.	TRBD1	TRBV5-8	TRBJ2-2	TGTGTCAGGAGCGTCTCCAGGGGGCCCACCGGGGAGCTGTTTTTT	CVRSVSRGPTGELFF
.	.	TRBV12-3/TRBV12-4	TRBJ1-2	TGTGCCAGCAGTTTAGAGAGGGCGGATTATGGCTACACCTTC	CASSLERADYGYTF
.	.	TRBV29-1	TRBJ2-1	TGCAGCGTTGAGGGAATCCCCTATCGGGACCACAATGAACAGTTCTTC	CSVEGIPYRDHNEQFF
.	.	TRBV12-3/TRBV12-4	TRBJ1-3	TGTGCCAACAGTCCGGGGTTTGACGTAAACACCATATATTTT	CANSPGFDVNTIYF
.	.	TRBV4-1	TRBJ1-1	TGCGCCAGCAGCCAAGTTGCAGGGTTGAACAATGAAGCTTTCTTT	CASSQVAGLNNEAFF
.	.	TRBV11-2	TRBJ2-3	TGTGCCAACAGCCTAACCCTAGGATCAAATACGCAGTATTTT	CANSLTLGSNTQYF